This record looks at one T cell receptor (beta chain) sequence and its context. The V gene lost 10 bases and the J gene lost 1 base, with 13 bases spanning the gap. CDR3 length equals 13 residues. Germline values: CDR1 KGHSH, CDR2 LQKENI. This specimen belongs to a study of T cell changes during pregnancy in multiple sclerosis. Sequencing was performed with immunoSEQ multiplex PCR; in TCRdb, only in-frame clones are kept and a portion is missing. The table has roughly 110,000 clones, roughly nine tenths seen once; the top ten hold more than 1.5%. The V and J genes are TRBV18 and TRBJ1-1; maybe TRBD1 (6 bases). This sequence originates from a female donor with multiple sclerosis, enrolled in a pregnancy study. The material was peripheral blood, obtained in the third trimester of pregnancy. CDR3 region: CANSQGQNTEAFF. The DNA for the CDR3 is TGTGCCAACTCTCAGGGGCAGAACACTGAAGCTTTCTTT.